Each of the 30 T cell receptor beta chains below was sequenced from the same sample in a study of CD4 and CD8 cells across lung adenocarcinoma regions. Via MiXCR, TCRdb re-called the PCR reads, giving one row per CDR3 protein. The sample shows roughly 16,000 distinct CDR3 sequences, less than 55% of them seen only once. The sample taken for sequencing was CD8+ T cells from the center of a lung tumor. The source is a female donor with lung adenocarcinoma. The CD4 and CD8 labels of this study may be unreliable.

This chain joins TRBV4-1 and TRBJ1-5; 9 bases are a match to TRBD1. The CDR3 extends over 17 amino acids. J gave up 3 bases and V 1 base, and 7 bases lay outside the gene matches. CDR1 and CDR2 from the germline V gene are MGHRA and YSYEKL. CDR3 amino acids: CASSQVTGGLYNQPQHF. The CDR3 DNA reads as TGCGCCAGCAGCCAAGTTACAGGGGGCCTTTACAATCAGCCCCAGCATTTT.

This clonotype came up once. At one of its ends the junction is not consistent with the germline gene, which may arise from a read error. The chain employs TRBV7-6 and TRBJ2-3, with 8 bases aligning to TRBD2. Per germline, CDR1 SGHVS and CDR2 FNYEAQ. This CDR3 has 14 amino acids. CDR3 DNA: TGTGCGGGCAGCGGGGGCACAGGCCAGGATACGCAGTACTTT. Translated: CAGSGGTGQDTQYF.

This clonotype was picked up one time. V is TRBV6-1 and J is TRBJ2-1; 7 nucleotides align to TRBD1. The DNA end favors TRBJ2-5, so the J call may be wrong. The CDR3 runs 14 residues. Germline V gives CDR1 MNHNS, CDR2 SASEGT. CDR3 coding DNA: TGTGCCAGCAGTGTGGGGACAGTTGCCGAGACCCAGTACTTC. Translated, it gives CASSVGTVAETQYF.

V is TRBV6-5 and J is TRBJ2-2, with D maybe TRBD1 (5 bases). The V gene's germline CDR1 is MNHEY and CDR2 SVGAGI. Between the trimmed V and J ends, which lost 2 bases and 7 bases, there was a span of 5 bases. The CDR3 has 12 residues. The CDR3 bases are TGTGCCAGCAGTTACAGGGGCGGGGAGCTGTTTTTT. Amino acid sequence: CASSYRGGELFF.

Regarding this clonotype: Since a much larger clone is just one base distant, this may be a read error. The chain has TRBV6-1 and TRBJ2-5; TRBD2 matches 10 bases. The J call is uncertain, as TRBJ2-1 better fits the DNA end. This CDR3 is 14 amino acids long. CDR1 is MNHNS, CDR2 SASEGT, per germline. CDR3 DNA: TGTGCCAGCCTCACCGGGACTAGCGTTGGGGAGCAGTTCTTC. Protein product: CASLTGTSVGEQFF.

Note on this clonotype: Since no conserved phenylalanine or tryptophan closes the CDR3, a read error is the likely cause. The DNA is left out, because the CDR3 cannot be placed on it with certainty; the CDR3 is given as TCRdb lists it. The J gene is TRBJ2-5, the V gene TRBV10-2; the D call of TRBD1 is as the table states it, not checked on the DNA. CDR1 and CDR2 from the germline V gene are WSHSY and SAAADI. Both ends counted, the CDR3 spans 14 residues. Here the CDR3 reads CASSEPGAEETRYS.

The rearrangement joins TRBV6-1 to TRBJ2-3; 8 bases match TRBD1. The germline gives CDR1 MNHNS, CDR2 SASEGT. Trimming at V came to 1 base and at J to 9 bases, leaving 6 bases not matched to a gene. This CDR3 region has 14 residues. For the CDR3, the DNA is TGTGCCAGCAGTGAAGGGACAAGGACAGGGACGCAGTATTTT. This codes for CASSEGTRTGTQYF.

Remarks on this clonotype: An end of the junction does not agree with germline; a read error may underlie this. The chain employs TRBV6-1 and TRBJ2-5; D is possibly TRBD2 (6 bases). The germline CDR1 and CDR2 sequences are MNHNS and SASEGT. CDR3 length: 15 residues. Written as DNA, the CDR3 is TGTGCCAGCGGCAACGGGGGTAGGGGCACAGAGACGCAGTACTTC. This sequence encodes CASGNGGRGTETQYF.

The chain recombines TRBV27 with TRBJ1-5; D perhaps matches TRBD1 (6 bases). Germline V gives CDR1 MNHEY, CDR2 SMNVEV (reference sequence). The ends were cut back, 3 bases at V and 5 bases at J, with 11 bases in the middle. The CDR3 runs to 14 residues. DNA of the CDR3: TGTGCCAGCAGTTTCCGGGGGCCGGATCAGCCCCAGCATTTT. It is translated as CASSFRGPDQPQHF.

On this clonotype itself: At one boundary the junction diverges from the germline segment, which might be a read error. The chain uses TRBV27 and TRBJ2-3; a possible D gene is TRBD2 (5 bases). The length of the CDR3 is 15 residues. Germline-derived CDR1 and CDR2 are MNHEY and SMNVEV (reference sequence). The DNA for the CDR3 is TGTGCCAGGGGGTTCGGTAGCGTGGGCACAGAGACGCAGTATTTT. Protein product: CARGFGSVGTETQYF.

The chain is built from TRBV10-3 and TRBJ2-5; the D is unclear. The CDR3 sequence is 16 residues long. Germline-derived CDR1 and CDR2 are ENHRY and SYGVKD. Trimming removed 6 bases from V and 11 bases from J, with 28 bases in between. The CDR3 nucleotides are TGTGCCATCAGGGAGAACGTGGGCATTGAGGCGGATACGCAGTACTTC. Translation gives CAIRENVGIEADTQYF.

The V and J genes are TRBV10-1 and TRBJ2-1, with D possibly matching TRBD2 (7 bases). V was clipped by 4 bases and J by 9 bases, with 13 bases between them. CDR3 length: 13 amino acids. CDR1 is WNHNN, CDR2 SYGVQD, per germline (reference sequence). For the CDR3, the DNA is TGCGCCAGCAGTGGAGGGGGGGGGACTGAGCAGTTCTTC. Amino acids: CASSGGGGTEQFF.

Regarding this clonotype: At one end the junction does not follow the germline gene, possibly because of a read error. CDR3 DNA: TGTGCCCGGGGCCTCCACGGGGCGAGCACAGATGAGCAGTATTTC. Its translation is CARGLHGASTDEQYF. The chain employs TRBV10-3 and TRBJ2-3, with D perhaps being TRBD1 or TRBD2 (5 bases each). The germline gives CDR1 ENHRY, CDR2 SYGVKD. The CDR3 has 15 residues.

The gene calls are TRBV6-1 and TRBJ2-5; D remains unclear. The J call may be in error: the DNA end matches TRBJ2-7 better. This CDR3 has 13 residues. Germline CDR1 MNHNS, CDR2 SASEGT. DNA of the CDR3: TGTGCCAGCAGCTCCTTCAGGACGTCCGAGCAGTACTTC. Residues: CASSSFRTSEQYF.

About this clonotype: One end of the junction fails to match germline, which may point to a read error. This chain uses TRBV6-1 with TRBJ2-3, with 8 bases aligning to TRBD2. CDR3 size: 16 residues. Per germline, CDR1 MNHNS and CDR2 SASEGT. CDR3 DNA: TGTGCCAGCAGTCCTAGCGGGCAGCGAACCACAGATACGCAGTATTTC. Translating it yields CASSPSGQRTTDTQYF.

This clonotype was observed at least ten times. J is TRBJ2-7 and V is TRBV6-1; 8 bases match TRBD1. Per germline, CDR1 MNHNS and CDR2 SASEGT. This CDR3 spans 13 amino acids. V lost 7 bases to trimming and J lost 1 base; unmatched junction nucleotides: 3. The CDR3 here is CASKGQGSYEQYF. The CDR3 DNA follows: TGTGCCAGCAAAGGACAGGGATCCTACGAGCAGTACTTC.

The chain couples TRBV10-3 to TRBJ2-4; D tentatively fits TRBD1 or TRBD2 (7 bases each). CDR3 length equals 14 residues. CDR1 is ENHRY and CDR2 is SYGVKD in the germline V gene. This chain's CDR3 is CASQGGGAQNIQYF. CDR3 DNA sequence: TGTGCGAGTCAGGGGGGGGGTGCCCAAAACATTCAGTACTTC.

This clonotype was counted ten times or more. This chain uses TRBV10-1 with TRBJ1-1; D is uncertain. Germline V CDR1 and CDR2: WNHNN, SYGVQD (reference sequence). V lost 3 bases and J lost 1, with 9 bases in between. The CDR3 has 14 amino acids. CDR3 loop: CASSEGYPNTEAFF. The CDR3 nucleotides are TGCGCCAGCAGTGAAGGGTATCCGAACACTGAAGCTTTCTTT.

The chain links TRBV6-5 to TRBJ1-1; D is uncertain. V was clipped by 3 bases and J by 0 bases, with 8 bases between them. The CDR3 is 14 residues long. Germline V gene data show CDR1 as MNHEY and CDR2 as SVGAGI. The CDR3 sequence is CASSYLVMNTEAFF. The CDR3 coding sequence is TGTGCCAGCAGTTATCTCGTAATGAACACTGAAGCTTTCTTT.

This chain uses TRBV6-2 or TRBV6-3 with TRBJ2-7; D may be TRBD2 (7 bases). The V gene lost 7 bases and the J gene lost 1 base, with 11 bases spanning the gap. From germline, CDR1 is MNHEY and CDR2 SVGEGT. CDR3 size: 13 residues. As DNA, the CDR3 is TGTGCCAGCACGGGGGGCCAGTCCTACGAGCAGTACTTC. Translation: CASTGGQSYEQYF.

This clonotype was observed at least ten times. V usage is TRBV6-1 and J usage is TRBJ1-1; 7 bases line up with TRBD1. CDR3 length: 14 residues. Germline CDR1 reads MNHNS; CDR2 reads SASEGT. After removal of 7 bases from V and 1 base from J, the junction contained 6 bases not matched to a gene. CDR3 region: CASKMDRQNTEAFF. The DNA for the CDR3 is TGTGCCAGCAAGATGGACAGGCAGAACACTGAAGCTTTCTTT.

This clonotype is labeled as medium-sized. J is TRBJ2-3 and V is TRBV27, with D perhaps TRBD1 (5 bases). Germline CDR1 reads MNHEY; CDR2 reads SMNVEV (reference sequence). Trimming took off 3 bases at V and 4 bases at J, with 17 bases between the two ends. This CDR3 is built from 16 residues. For the CDR3, the DNA is TGTGCCAGCAGTTTCCACAGCGCCCAGGGTCCAGATACGCAGTATTTT. Translation gives CASSFHSAQGPDTQYF.

This clonotype is categorized as medium-sized. The chain links TRBV4-1 to TRBJ2-5; D possibly corresponds to TRBD2 (6 bases). CDR3 length: 15 residues. Germline values: CDR1 MGHRA, CDR2 YSYEKL. Trimming removed 1 base from V and 5 bases from J, with 14 bases in between. The CDR3 DNA sequence: TGCGCCAGCAGCCAAGCAATTAGCGGAGGGGAGACCCAGTACTTC. Amino acid sequence: CASSQAISGGETQYF.

To note about this clonotype: Since the CDR3 does not end with the conserved phenylalanine or tryptophan, this likely comes from a read error. Because the CDR3's place on the DNA is in doubt, the DNA is left out and the CDR3 is given as listed by TCRdb. The gene calls are TRBV6-5 and TRBJ2-5; the table's TRBD2 call for D was not verified on the DNA. Germline V gene sequence: CDR1 MNHEY, CDR2 SVGAGI. From its first to its last residue, the CDR3 has 13 amino acids. CDR3 residues: CASSYTSGSKEYV.

The chain combines TRBV6-1 with TRBJ2-3; 7 nucleotides agree with TRBD2. The length of the CDR3 is 13 residues. After removal of 8 bases from V and 3 bases from J, the junction contained 5 bases not matched to a gene. CDR1 and CDR2 from the germline V gene are MNHNS and SASEGT. The CDR3 here is CASREDGTDTQYF. Written as DNA, the CDR3 is TGTGCCAGCCGGGAGGACGGGACAGATACGCAGTATTTT.

The chain uses TRBV3-1 and TRBJ2-3; TRBD2 aligns across 9 bases. V lost 1 base, J lost 7 bases, and 3 bases stayed unmatched. The germline V gene has CDR1 LGHDT and CDR2 YNNKEL (reference sequence). CDR3 length: 14 amino acids. As DNA, the CDR3 is TGTGCCAGCAGCCAAGTCCTAGCGGGGAATACGCAGTATTTT. Its protein product is CASSQVLAGNTQYF.

This chain uses TRBV7-6 with TRBJ1-4; 11 bases match TRBD1. V gave up 1 base and J gave up 8 bases; unmatched junction bases: 0. The CDR3 has 14 residues. Germline V lookup: CDR1 SGHVS, CDR2 FNYEAQ. The CDR3 sequence: CASSLGTGGEKLFF. The DNA of the CDR3 is TGTGCCAGCAGCTTAGGGACAGGGGGCGAAAAACTGTTTTTT.

In its sample, this clonotype was seen a few times. This chain joins TRBV7-2 and TRBJ2-5, with no clear D. Trimming took 2 bases from V and 5 from J, leaving 3 bases between them. There are 11 residues in the CDR3. CDR1 is SGHTA and CDR2 is FQGNSA in the germline V gene. CDR3 residues: CASSLWETQYF. CDR3 sequence (DNA): TGTGCCAGCAGCTTATGGGAGACCCAGTACTTC.

The V gene is TRBV6-1, the J gene TRBJ1-4, with D perhaps matching TRBD1 (5 bases). The V gene's germline CDR1 is MNHNS and CDR2 SASEGT. V shed 1 base and J shed 8 bases, with 26 bases lying between them. The CDR3 runs to 19 residues. CDR3 region: CASSEGRLRYSWGKEKLFF. Here the CDR3 DNA reads TGTGCCAGCAGTGAAGGAAGGCTTCGTTACAGTTGGGGGAAAGAAAAACTGTTTTTT.

CDR3 amino acids: CASSEWPDGSIYEQFF. The CDR3, as DNA: TGTGCCAGCAGTGAATGGCCTGACGGATCGATCTATGAGCAGTTCTTC. V is TRBV6-1 and J is TRBJ2-1; no definite D call. Germline V gene sequence: CDR1 MNHNS, CDR2 SASEGT. The CDR3 has 16 residues. With 2 bases removed from V and 8 bases from J, the gap between germline ends came to 19 bases.